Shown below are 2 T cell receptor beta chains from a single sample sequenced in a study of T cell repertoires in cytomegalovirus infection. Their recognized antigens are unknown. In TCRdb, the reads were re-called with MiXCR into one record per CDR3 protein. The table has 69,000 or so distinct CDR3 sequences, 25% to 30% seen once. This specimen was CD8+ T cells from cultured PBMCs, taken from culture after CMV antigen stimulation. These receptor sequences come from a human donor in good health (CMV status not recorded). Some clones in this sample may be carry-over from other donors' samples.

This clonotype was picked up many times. In DNA form, the CDR3 reads TGTGCCAGCAGCCCCGGACAGGGTGTCGAGCAGTACTTC. As protein: CASSPGQGVEQYF. The V call is TRBV7-2, the J call TRBJ2-7, with 8 positions matching TRBD1. CDR1 and CDR2 (germline): SGHTA, FQGNSA. This CDR3 has 13 residues. With 5 bases clipped from V and 6 bases from J, the junction kept 6 bases outside the gene matches.

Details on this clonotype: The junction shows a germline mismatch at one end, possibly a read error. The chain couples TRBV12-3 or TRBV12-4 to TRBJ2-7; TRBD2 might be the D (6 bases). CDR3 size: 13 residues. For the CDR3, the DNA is TGTGCCAACAGTTTCTTCCTAGCGTACGAGCAGTACTTC. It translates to CANSFFLAYEQYF.